The next 12 T cell receptor beta chains were all read from a single sample in a study of T cell changes during pregnancy in multiple sclerosis. Clones were sequenced by immunoSEQ multiplex PCR, and TCRdb holds only the in-frame ones, with some missing. The data show over 60,000 clones, 90% to 95% seen once. The sequences come from peripheral blood, collected in the first trimester of pregnancy. The receptors come from a female donor with multiple sclerosis, enrolled in a pregnancy study.

The chain combines TRBV5-1 with TRBJ2-7; 7 nucleotides align to TRBD1. Germline V CDR1 and CDR2: SGHRS, YFSETQ. V dropped 0 bases and J dropped 2; count of bases not matched to a gene: 2. The CDR3 is made up of 14 amino acids. The CDR3 nucleotides read TGCGCCAGCAGCTTGGCGGGGACAGCCTACGAGCAGTACTTC. Its translation: CASSLAGTAYEQYF.

This chain connects TRBV6-1 to TRBJ2-1; 9 nucleotides line up with TRBD1. This CDR3 is 14 amino acids long. The germline gives CDR1 MNHNS, CDR2 SASEGT. With 7 bases clipped from V and 8 bases from J, the junction kept 9 bases outside the gene matches. CDR3: CASTPGTGWDEQFF. The CDR3, as DNA: TGTGCCAGCACCCCCGGGACAGGGTGGGATGAGCAGTTCTTC.

The chain combines TRBV7-9 with TRBJ2-5; the D gene is possibly TRBD2 (6 bases). CDR1 is SEHNR and CDR2 is FQNEAQ in the germline V gene (reference sequence). V lost 5 bases and J 5 bases, leaving 12 bases between the germline ends. There are 13 residues in the CDR3. CDR3 residues: CASSLGRLETQYF. CDR3 DNA sequence: TGTGCCAGCAGCCTAGGGAGGTTGGAGACCCAGTACTTC.

The V call is TRBV6-5, the J call TRBJ1-5; D remains ambiguous. The CDR3 consists of 16 residues. Germline-derived CDR1 and CDR2 are MNHEY and SVGAGI. V lost 0 bases to trimming and J lost 2 bases, with 11 bases between them. For the CDR3, the DNA is TGTGCCAGCAGTTACTCATCCCCCGGTGGCAATCAGCCCCAGCATTTT. It encodes CASSYSSPGGNQPQHF.

This clone was detected once. The chain is built from TRBV4-3 and TRBJ1-1, with D uncertain. V lost 4 bases and J 8 bases, leaving 14 bases between the germline ends. The CDR3 length is 13 residues. Germline CDR1 is LGHNA and CDR2 is YSLEER. CDR3 nucleotide sequence: TGCGCCAGCAGCCTCCTCCCGGGATCAGAAGCTTTCTTT. This encodes CASSLLPGSEAFF.

The chain combines TRBV7-6 with TRBJ2-7, with 7 bases lining up with TRBD2. Germline loops: CDR1 SGHVS, CDR2 FNYEAQ. J lost 7 bases, V lost 0 bases, and 0 bases had no gene match. This CDR3 has 12 amino acids. CDR3 DNA: TGTGCCAGCAGCTTAGCAGCGGGGGAGCAGTACTTC. Translated: CASSLAAGEQYF.

CDR3 DNA sequence: TGCCCCACGGGGCCGGGACAGGGCTACTACAATGAGCAGTTCTTC. This gives the protein CPTGPGQGYYNEQFF. V and J are TRBV5-1 and TRBJ2-1; 9 nucleotides align to TRBD1. This CDR3 is 15 amino acids long. Germline V gene lookup returns CDR1 SGHRS and CDR2 YFSETQ.

This chain joins TRBV7-7 and TRBJ2-1; a weak D match, TRBD2 (5 bases). The V gene's germline CDR1 is SSHAT and CDR2 FNYEAQ (reference sequence). V gave up 5 bases and J gave up 6 bases, with 17 bases separating them. The CDR3 spans 15 residues. CDR3 nucleotide sequence: TGTGCCAGCAGCCCTAGCTACCTAAAGGGCAATGAGCAGTTCTTC. Protein: CASSPSYLKGNEQFF.

The chain has TRBV27 and TRBJ2-1; 8 nucleotides align to TRBD1. The CDR3 totals 18 residues. Germline CDR1 is MNHEY and CDR2 is SMNVEV (reference sequence). Trimming cost V 4 bases and J 7 bases; bases outside gene matches: 18. The CDR3 DNA sequence: TGTGCCAGCAGTTCACTCCTCACCGGACAGGGCCCGGGTAATGAGCAGTTCTTC. It specifies CASSSLLTGQGPGNEQFF.

The chain uses TRBV5-1 and TRBJ1-1, with TRBD1 as a possible D gene (5 bases). Germline values: CDR1 SGHRS, CDR2 YFSETQ. The CDR3 consists of 14 residues. Trimming removed 4 bases at V and 6 bases at J, with 16 bases between. CDR3: CASSTRGLDAEAFF. CDR3 sequence (DNA): TGCGCCAGCAGCACGAGGGGACTCGACGCTGAAGCTTTCTTT. Variable domain in full (rest from reference TRBV5-1 and TRBJ1-1): KAGVTQTPRYLIKTRGQQVTLSCSPISGHRSVSWYQQTPGQGLQFLFEYFSETQRNKGNFPGRFSGRQFSNSRSEMNVSTLELGDSALYLCASSTRGLDAEAFFGQGTRLTVV.

The chain combines TRBV14 with TRBJ2-3; the D gene is possibly TRBD2 (6 bases). The CDR3 covers 16 residues. V lost 1 base and J lost 4, with 15 bases in between. CDR1 is SGHDN and CDR2 is FVKESK in the germline V gene. CDR3 loop: CASSQGTGVIADTQYF. In nucleotides, the CDR3 is TGTGCCAGCAGCCAAGGTACGGGAGTTATTGCAGATACGCAGTATTTT.

V and J are TRBV7-8 and TRBJ2-7; D is possibly TRBD1 (6 bases). There are 15 residues in the CDR3. Per the germline V gene, CDR1 is SGHVS and CDR2 is FQNEAQ. V dropped 1 base and J dropped 3 bases, with 13 bases sitting between them. The CDR3 sequence: CASSLEGQFVYEQYF. The CDR3 DNA reads as TGTGCCAGCAGCTTAGAGGGACAATTCGTCTACGAGCAGTACTTC.